Below, 18 T cell receptor beta chains from the same sample are listed, as sequenced in a study of CD8+ T cells in alopecia areata. cDNA serving as the sequencing template came from extracted, reverse transcribed RNA. Repertoires were generated with immunoSEQ multiplex PCR, while TCRdb's copy carries only in-frame clones and drops some. The sample shows about 64,000 clones, roughly 40% of them seen only once. Material for sequencing was NKG2D-low CD8+ T cells sorted from blood. The receptors originated from a human donor with alopecia areata.

This clone was recorded once. The chain recombines TRBV5-1 with TRBJ1-6; no clear D gene. Germline-derived CDR1 and CDR2 are SGHRS and YFSETQ. Between the trimmed V and J ends, which lost 1 base and 6 bases, there was a span of 26 bases. CDR3 length: 20 amino acids. The CDR3 DNA sequence: TGCGCCAGCAGCTTGTGGTCAGTGTTGGGATACCTTGCCCTTAATTCACCCCTCCACTTT. Amino acids: CASSLWSVLGYLALNSPLHF. Supplemented by reference TRBV5-1 and TRBJ1-6, the full variable domain reads KAGVTQTPRYLIKTRGQQVTLSCSPISGHRSVSWYQQTPGQGLQFLFEYFSETQRNKGNFPGRFSGRQFSNSRSEMNVSTLELGDSALYLCASSLWSVLGYLALNSPLHFGNGTRLTVT.

The chain combines TRBV29-1 with TRBJ2-5; 7 bases match TRBD1. The J call is uncertain, as TRBJ2-7 better fits the DNA end. This CDR3 is 14 amino acids long. Germline loops: CDR1 SQVTM, CDR2 ANQGSEA. The CDR3: CSVGPRDSPYEQYF. CDR3 in DNA: TGCAGCGTTGGCCCCCGGGACAGCCCCTACGAGCAGTACTTC.

This rearrangement joins TRBV7-9 to TRBJ2-5; the D gene could be TRBD1 or TRBD2 (5 bases each). The CDR3 runs to 15 residues. CDR1 SEHNR and CDR2 FQNEAQ come from the germline V gene (reference sequence). V dropped 4 bases and J dropped 1 base, with 13 bases sitting between them. CDR3 in DNA: TGTGCCAGCAGCTCCTTTGGGGGATCCCAAGAGACCCAGTACTTC. It is translated as CASSSFGGSQETQYF.

The chain links TRBV6-5 to TRBJ2-5; D assignment may be TRBD1 or TRBD2 (5 bases each). The CDR3 loop spans 14 amino acids. CDR1 is MNHEY, CDR2 SVGAGI, per germline. V was cut by 2 bases and J by 5 bases, with 12 bases left in between. The CDR3 protein is CASSYGGSAETQYF. The CDR3 region has the DNA TGTGCCAGCAGTTACGGGGGTTCGGCGGAGACCCAGTACTTC.

This rearrangement joins TRBV2 to TRBJ2-7, with 8 bases matching TRBD2. V trimming: 6 bases; J trimming: 4 bases; junction bases outside the gene matches: 5. The V gene's germline CDR1 is SNHLY and CDR2 FYNNEI. The CDR3 runs to 13 residues. The CDR3 loop is CASRDSGEYEQYF. The CDR3 DNA reads as TGTGCCAGCAGGGATAGCGGGGAGTACGAGCAGTACTTC.

The rearrangement uses TRBV20-1 and TRBJ2-1; 7 positions agree with TRBD1. This CDR3 has 11 amino acids. With V trimmed by 5 bases and J by 7 bases, 2 bases remained unmatched. Germline assignment: CDR1 DFQATT and CDR2 SNEGSKA (reference sequence). CDR3 DNA sequence: TGCAGTGCTCCGACAGGGAATGAGCAGTTCTTC. Translating gives CSAPTGNEQFF.

The chain carries TRBV5-1 and TRBJ2-7, with 9 bases aligning to TRBD1. The CDR3 is 14 residues long. CDR1 is SGHRS, CDR2 YFSETQ, per germline. V dropped 3 bases and J dropped 4; count of bases not matched to a gene: 5. CDR3 bases: TGCGCCAGCAGCTGGGGGACAGGGATTTACGAGCAGTACTTC. It specifies CASSWGTGIYEQYF.

This clone has just a few counts. The V and J genes are TRBV5-4 and TRBJ2-7; 12 bases are shared with TRBD2. V lost 0 bases, J lost 2 bases, and 6 bases stayed unmatched. Germline V gives CDR1 SGHNT, CDR2 YYREEE (reference sequence). The CDR3 is made up of 17 amino acids. Here the CDR3 reads CASSLAGTSGLPYEQYF. CDR3 in DNA: TGTGCCAGCAGCTTGGCCGGGACTAGCGGGCTTCCCTACGAGCAGTACTTC.

The chain has TRBV27 and TRBJ2-3; no reliable D call. Looked up from germline, CDR1 is MNHEY and CDR2 is SMNVEV (reference sequence). This CDR3 has 15 residues. Trimming took off 0 bases at V and 2 bases at J, with 9 bases between the two ends. The DNA of the CDR3 is TGTGCCAGCAGTTTATCGGGCGGCGACACAGATACGCAGTATTTT. This gives the protein CASSLSGGDTDTQYF.

This sequence joins TRBV4-3 and TRBJ2-1; 9 nucleotides match TRBD2. The CDR3 runs to 15 residues. The germline CDR1 and CDR2 sequences are LGHNA and YSLEER. The V gene end was trimmed by 0 bases and the J gene end by 8 bases; junction bases not matched to a gene: 5. The CDR3 protein is CASSQDWLAGHEQFF. CDR3 in DNA: TGCGCCAGCAGCCAAGACTGGCTAGCGGGACATGAGCAGTTCTTC.

The chain couples TRBV9 to TRBJ2-7; perhaps TRBD2 as D (6 bases). CDR3 length: 15 residues. Trimming took off 3 bases at V and 0 bases at J, with 13 bases between the two ends. CDR1 and CDR2 from the germline V gene are SGDLS and YYNGEE. DNA for the CDR3: TGTGCCAGCAGCGACACTGCGGGGAGCTCCTACGAGCAGTACTTC. Translating gives CASSDTAGSSYEQYF.

V and J are TRBV25-1 and TRBJ2-4; D gene unclear. This CDR3 region has 13 residues. CDR1 is MGHDK and CDR2 is SYGVNS in the germline V gene. V gave up 5 bases and J gave up 6 bases, with 11 bases separating them. The CDR3 loop reads CASSLSVLNIQYF. CDR3 nucleotides: TGTGCCAGCAGTCTCAGCGTGTTAAACATTCAGTACTTC.

J is TRBJ2-1 and V is TRBV29-1, with 13 positions matching TRBD2. Germline-derived CDR1 and CDR2 are SQVTM and ANQGSEA. This CDR3 has 19 amino acids. The V gene end was trimmed by 2 bases and the J gene end by 1 base; junction bases not matched to a gene: 11. The CDR3 nucleotides read TGCAGCGTTGAAACCCCCAGGACTAGCGGGGGAGGGTCCTACAATGAGCAGTTCTTC. Encoded protein: CSVETPRTSGGGSYNEQFF.

Comments on this clone: The same CDR3 is also encoded by other DNA sequences in this sample. The V gene is TRBV9, the J gene TRBJ1-2, with D unresolved. The CDR3 sequence is 11 residues long. The V and J ends lost 4 bases and 6 bases respectively, with 7 bases between them. Looked up from germline, CDR1 is SGDLS and CDR2 is YYNGEE. The CDR3, as DNA: TGTGCCAGCAGCTCCCGAGATGGCTACACCTTC. Translation: CASSSRDGYTF.

The genes are TRBV4-3 and TRBJ2-2; no firm D call. This CDR3 has 15 amino acids. Trimming pared 0 bases from V and 2 bases from J, leaving 7 bases between. CDR1 and CDR2 (germline): LGHNA, YSLEER. As DNA, the CDR3 is TGCGCCAGCAGCCAAGAGCGTGGTAACACCGGGGAGCTGTTTTTT. This sequence encodes CASSQERGNTGELFF.

The chain joins TRBV6-6 to TRBJ1-5, with no clear D. The V gene's germline CDR1 is MNHNY and CDR2 SVGAGI (reference sequence). V was trimmed by 8 bases and J by 5 bases, leaving 4 bases between them. The CDR3 consists of 10 residues. The CDR3, as DNA: TGTGCCAGCGGGGATCAGCCCCAGCATTTT. Its protein product is CASGDQPQHF.

The CDR3: CASSLDPLSNQPQHF. CDR3 in DNA: TGTGCCAGCAGCTTAGACCCCCTTAGCAATCAGCCCCAGCATTTT. The chain has TRBV13 and TRBJ1-5; D ambiguous. The CDR3 has 15 residues. The germline V gene has CDR1 PRHDT and CDR2 FYEKMQ (reference sequence). V was clipped by 1 base and J by 0 bases, with 7 bases between them.

This clone was seen only a few times. The chain couples TRBV29-1 to TRBJ2-4; 7 bases align to TRBD1. The germline CDR1 and CDR2 sequences are SQVTM and ANQGSEA. V lost 6 bases to trimming and J lost 1 base; unmatched junction nucleotides: 18. The CDR3 extends over 18 amino acids. Here the CDR3 DNA reads TGCAGCGTATCCCTCCGGGACAGAAGATACCCCGCCAAAAACATTCAGTACTTC. This encodes CSVSLRDRRYPAKNIQYF. Based on the CDR3 plus reference TRBV29-1 and TRBJ2-4, the full variable domain is SAVISQKPSRDICQRGTSLTIQCQVDSQVTMMFWYRQQPGQSLTLIATANQGSEATYESGFVIDKFPISRPNLTFSTLTVSNMSPEDSSIYLCSVSLRDRRYPAKNIQYFGAGTRLSVL.